Sequencing of this T cell receptor (beta chain) was carried out in a study of a mutant IDH1 vaccine in newly diagnosed glioma. About the research overall: Beginning 4-6 weeks after radiotherapy alone, or with temozolomide cycles, vaccination took place.

Assay used: immunoSEQ multiplex PCR; TCRdb lists only in-frame clones, some missing. The sample has tens of thousands of clones, around 89% seen once; the top ten hold 1.5%. CDR1 SGHRS and CDR2 YFSETQ come from the germline V gene. The V gene end was trimmed by 3 bases and the J gene end by 3 bases; junction bases not matched to a gene: 15. This CDR3 has 18 residues. As to time point: week 35, safety follow-up. In the vaccine, a single dose held 300 ug of the mutant IDH1 20-mer peptide, along with topical imiquimod. Patients in the study were vaccinated eight times, receiving shots in weeks 1, 3, 5, 7, 11, 15, 19 and 23. Turning to this clone: Its antigen is not known.

Specimen: PBMCs, collected from a glioma patient whose treatment included an IDH1 peptide vaccine. The chain recombines TRBV5-1 with TRBJ2-3; 8 bases match TRBD1. This receptor was taken from a man aged 40-50 years with glioma. The CDR3 here is CASSSLLFGQGGTDTQYF. The DNA of the CDR3 is TGCGCCAGCAGCTCCCTTTTATTCGGACAGGGTGGGACAGATACGCAGTATTTT.